Listed below are T cell receptor beta chains from one sample, sequenced in a study of T cells in Graves' hyperthyroidism and ophthalmopathy. TCRdb reprocessed the multiplex PCR reads via MiXCR and lists one record per CDR3 protein. The repertoire holds about 200,000 distinct CDR3 sequences, with roughly 17% as singletons. Sequencing used blood. All receptors derive from a woman aged 45-59 years with Graves' hyperthyroidism. Both conserved end residues are part of each CDR3. Each record gives: D gene, V gene, J gene, clone size, CDR3 protein, CDR3 DNA. D genes are given only for firm matches. Part of the rows lack a size; the others show once, few, many or a class for expanded clones.

NA	TRBV7-9	TRBJ2-1	many	CASSSLRDSYNEQFF	TGTGCCAGCAGCTCACTCCGGGACTCATACAATGAGCAGTTCTTC
TRBD2	TRBV20-1	TRBJ2-1	many	CSARGLAGVDYNEQFF	TGCAGTGCTAGAGGGCTAGCGGGAGTCGATTACAATGAGCAGTTCTTC
NA	TRBV5-6	TRBJ2-7	many	CASSGGFEQYF	TGTGCCAGCAGCGGGGGGTTCGAGCAGTACTTC
NA	TRBV5-1	TRBJ2-4	few	CASSLLWVGDRAKNIQYF	TGCGCCAGCAGCTTGCTTTGGGTTGGAGACAGAGCCAAAAACATTCAGTACTTC
NA	TRBV20-1	TRBJ1-5	many	CSAQGSGRNQPQHF	TGCAGTGCTCAGGGAAGTGGACGCAATCAGCCCCAGCATTTT
TRBD2	TRBV2	TRBJ2-2	few	CASSVTSGRASGELFF	TGTGCCAGCAGTGTTACTAGCGGGAGGGCCTCCGGGGAGCTGTTTTTT
TRBD1	TRBV6-1	TRBJ2-3	many	CASSSGQSTDTQYF	TGTGCCAGCAGTTCGGGACAGAGCACAGATACGCAGTATTTT
NA	TRBV11-2	TRBJ1-1	NA	CASSLAQAVEAFF	TGTGCCAGCAGCTTAGCACAAGCTGTTGAAGCTTTCTTT
NA	TRBV5-6	TRBJ1-5	many	CASSLAQGYQPQHF	TGTGCCAGCAGCTTGGCACAGGGCTATCAGCCCCAGCATTTT
TRBD1	TRBV28	TRBJ1-2	NA	CASSSSGTGGYGYTF	TGTGCCAGCAGCTCCTCCGGGACAGGGGGATATGGCTACACCTTC
TRBD2	TRBV30	TRBJ2-1	few	CAWSGLAGYNEQFF	TGTGCCTGGAGTGGACTAGCGGGGTACAATGAGCAGTTCTTC
NA	TRBV27	TRBJ1-1	many	CASSLGISAEAFF	TGTGCCAGCAGTTTGGGGATCAGCGCTGAAGCTTTCTTT
NA	TRBV12-3/TRBV12-4	TRBJ2-3	many	CASTRLHTDTQYF	TGTGCCAGCACAAGGCTGCACACAGATACGCAGTATTTT
TRBD1	TRBV10-2	TRBJ1-1	NA	CASTQEGASTEAFF	TGCGCCAGCACCCAAGAGGGGGCATCGACTGAAGCTTTCTTT
TRBD1	TRBV12-3/TRBV12-4	TRBJ1-2	many	CASSPGGQAGYTF	TGTGCCAGCAGTCCCGGGGGACAGGCTGGCTACACCTTC
NA	TRBV27	TRBJ2-2	NA	CVSSFKRVGGTNPTGELFF	TGTGTCAGCAGTTTTAAAAGGGTTGGCGGGACAAATCCCACCGGGGAGCTGTTTTTT
TRBD1	TRBV12-3/TRBV12-4	TRBJ1-1	many	CASSSYRGGYTEAFF	TGTGCCAGCAGTTCCTACAGGGGAGGATACACTGAAGCTTTCTTT
TRBD2	TRBV15	TRBJ2-7	once	CATSTTSAYEQYF	TGTGCCACCAGCACGACTAGCGCCTACGAGCAGTACTTC
TRBD2	TRBV5-1	TRBJ2-1	many	CASVLASGSSYNEQFF	TGCGCCAGCGTACTCGCTAGCGGGAGCTCCTACAATGAGCAGTTCTTC
TRBD1	TRBV20-1	TRBJ2-7	many	CSVGGQGAHEQYF	TGCAGCGTGGGGGGACAGGGTGCTCACGAGCAGTACTTC
NA	TRBV29-1	TRBJ2-2	few	CSVGGGMDTGELFF	TGCAGCGTTGGTGGGGGGATGGACACCGGGGAGCTGTTTTTT
NA	TRBV6-1	TRBJ2-1	many	CASCTKGAYNEQFF	TGTGCCAGCTGCACAAAAGGGGCCTACAATGAGCAGTTCTTC